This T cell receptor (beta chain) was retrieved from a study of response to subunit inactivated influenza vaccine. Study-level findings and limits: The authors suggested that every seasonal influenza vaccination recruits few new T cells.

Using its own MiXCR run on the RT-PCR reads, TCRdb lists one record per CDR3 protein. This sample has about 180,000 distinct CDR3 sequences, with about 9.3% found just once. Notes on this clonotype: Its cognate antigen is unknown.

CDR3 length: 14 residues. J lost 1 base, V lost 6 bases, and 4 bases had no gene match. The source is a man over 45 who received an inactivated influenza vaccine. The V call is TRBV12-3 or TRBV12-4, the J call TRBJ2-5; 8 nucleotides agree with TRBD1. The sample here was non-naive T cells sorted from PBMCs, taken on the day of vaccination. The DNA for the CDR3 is TGTGCCAGCAGCAACACAGGGGGCCAAGAGACCCAGTACTTC. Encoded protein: CASSNTGGQETQYF.